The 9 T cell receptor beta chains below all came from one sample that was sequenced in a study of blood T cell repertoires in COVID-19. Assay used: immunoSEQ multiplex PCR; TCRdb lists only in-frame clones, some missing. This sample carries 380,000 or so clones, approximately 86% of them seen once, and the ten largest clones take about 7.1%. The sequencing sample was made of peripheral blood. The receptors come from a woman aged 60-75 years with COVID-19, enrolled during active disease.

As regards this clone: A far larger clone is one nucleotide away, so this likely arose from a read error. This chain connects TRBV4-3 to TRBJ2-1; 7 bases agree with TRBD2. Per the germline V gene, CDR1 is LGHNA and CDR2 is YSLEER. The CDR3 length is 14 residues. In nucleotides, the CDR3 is TGCGCCACCAGCCAACCGGGGGGACGGCATGAGCAGTTCTTC. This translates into CATSQPGGRHEQFF.

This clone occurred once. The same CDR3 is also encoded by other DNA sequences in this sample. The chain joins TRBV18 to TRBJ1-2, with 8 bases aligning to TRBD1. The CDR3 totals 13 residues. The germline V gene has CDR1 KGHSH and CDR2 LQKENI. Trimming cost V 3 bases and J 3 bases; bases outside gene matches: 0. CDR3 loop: CASSPDRDYGYTF. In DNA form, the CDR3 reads TGTGCCAGCTCACCGGACAGGGACTATGGCTACACCTTC.

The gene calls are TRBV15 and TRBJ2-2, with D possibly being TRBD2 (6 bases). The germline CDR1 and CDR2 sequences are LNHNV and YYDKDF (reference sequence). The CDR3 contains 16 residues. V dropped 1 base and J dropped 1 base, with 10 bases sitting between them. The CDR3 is CATSRGLGGNTGELFF. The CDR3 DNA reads TGTGCCACCAGCAGAGGACTGGGGGGGAACACCGGGGAGCTGTTTTTT.

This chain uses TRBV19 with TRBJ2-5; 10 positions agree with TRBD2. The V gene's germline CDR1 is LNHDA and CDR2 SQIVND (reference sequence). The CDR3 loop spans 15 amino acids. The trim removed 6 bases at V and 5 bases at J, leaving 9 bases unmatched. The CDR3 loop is CASSGGETSGETQYF. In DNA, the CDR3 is TGTGCCAGTAGCGGTGGAGAGACTAGCGGGGAGACCCAGTACTTC.

CDR3 amino acids: CAWSSGTSGGANTQYF. The CDR3 nucleotides read TGTGCCTGGAGCTCTGGGACTAGCGGGGGGGCAAATACGCAGTATTTT. V and J are TRBV30 and TRBJ2-3; 16 positions match TRBD2. J lost 7 bases, V lost 3 bases, and 7 bases had no gene match. Germline CDR1 and CDR2: GTSNPN and SVGIG (reference sequence). The CDR3 contains 16 residues. Variable domain in full (rest from reference TRBV30 and TRBJ2-3): SQTIHQWPATLVQPVGSPLSLECTVEGTSNPNLYWYRQAAGRGLQLLFYSVGIGQISSEVPQNLSASRPQDRQFILSSKKLLLSDSGFYLCAWSSGTSGGANTQYFGPGTRLTVL.

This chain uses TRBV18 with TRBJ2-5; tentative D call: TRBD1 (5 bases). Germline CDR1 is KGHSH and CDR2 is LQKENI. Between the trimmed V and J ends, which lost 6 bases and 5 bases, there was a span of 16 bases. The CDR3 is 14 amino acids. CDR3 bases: TGTGCCAGCTCTGAACAGGCAGGTCAGGAGACCCAGTACTTC. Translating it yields CASSEQAGQETQYF.

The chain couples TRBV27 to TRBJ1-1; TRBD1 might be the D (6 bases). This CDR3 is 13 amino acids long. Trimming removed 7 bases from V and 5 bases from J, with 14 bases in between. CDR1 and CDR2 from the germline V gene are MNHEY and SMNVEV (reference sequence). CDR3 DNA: TGTGCCAGCAAGGGACACCCGAGAACTGAAGCTTTCTTT. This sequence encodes CASKGHPRTEAFF.

The CDR3 here is CASRQGSTDTQYF. The CDR3 nucleotides read TGCGCCAGCAGACAGGGCAGCACAGATACGCAGTATTTT. This chain connects TRBV5-1 to TRBJ2-3; TRBD1 is a possible D gene (6 bases). V lost 5 bases and J lost 0, with 7 bases in between. The CDR3 extends over 13 amino acids. Looked up from germline, CDR1 is SGHRS and CDR2 is YFSETQ.

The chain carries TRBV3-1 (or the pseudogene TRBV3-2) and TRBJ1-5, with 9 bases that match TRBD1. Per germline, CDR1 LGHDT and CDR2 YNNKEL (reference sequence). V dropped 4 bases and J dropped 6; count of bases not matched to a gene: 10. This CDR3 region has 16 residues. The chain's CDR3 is CASSLGSGTGSQPQHF. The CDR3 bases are TGTGCCAGCAGCCTCGGAAGCGGGACAGGGAGTCAGCCCCAGCATTTT.